Presented here are 29 T cell receptor beta chains from one specimen sequenced in a study of ipilimumab plus nivolumab after autologous stem cell transplantation (dated by TCRdb to 2020 to 2023). The library was made by the immunoSEQ multiplex PCR assay. In TCRdb, the immuneACCESS table is reduced to in-frame sequences with V and J assigned. These tables do not hold every clone; where another copy was compared, an unresolved V gene accounts for under half, and the others remain unexplained. The sample table holds under 15,000 clones, of which 69% were seen once. The top ten constitute roughly 27% of the sample. The specimen was PBMCs, collected in a trial of ipilimumab plus nivolumab as post-transplant consolidation. These receptors all come from a male donor with diffuse large B-cell lymphoma.

The V gene is TRBV19, the J gene TRBJ2-2; D uncertain. This CDR3 has 13 amino acids. Germline CDR1 and CDR2: LNHDA and SQIVND (reference sequence). V lost 5 bases to trimming and J lost 6 bases, with 10 bases between them. The DNA of the CDR3 is TGTGCCAGTAGTTTCCGGAATGCCGGGGAGCTGTTTTTT. Protein product: CASSFRNAGELFF.

In this sample, this clone turned up once. J is TRBJ2-3 and V is TRBV7-3; no firm D call. V dropped 4 bases and J dropped 0 bases, with 11 bases sitting between them. The germline CDR1 and CDR2 sequences are SGHTA and FQGTGA. The CDR3 contains 15 residues. CDR3 amino acids: CASSSPSSSTDTQYF. CDR3 nucleotides: TGTGCCAGCAGCTCCCCGTCCTCTAGCACAGATACGCAGTATTTT.

CDR3 sequence: CASSVESGGAVNEQFF. DNA of the CDR3: TGTGCCAGCAGCGTAGAAAGCGGGGGGGCGGTGAATGAGCAGTTCTTC. The rearrangement joins TRBV9 to TRBJ2-1, with 10 nucleotides matching TRBD2. After removal of 0 bases from V and 7 bases from J, the junction contained 7 bases not matched to a gene. The CDR3 is 16 amino acids. Germline V gene sequence: CDR1 SGDLS, CDR2 YYNGEE.

This clone has just a few counts. This chain links TRBV11-3 with TRBJ2-7; D is uncertain. The CDR3 has 13 residues. The V end was cut by 2 bases, the J end by 5 bases, with 10 bases between. Germline-derived CDR1 and CDR2 are SGHNT and YENEEA. CDR3 coding DNA: TGTGCCAGCAGCTTATCCGGCTTCGACGAGCAGTACTTC. Residues: CASSLSGFDEQYF.

The CDR3 reads CASSVGTTYNSPLHF. The CDR3 DNA follows: TGTGCCAGCAGTGTTGGCACCACCTATAATTCACCCCTCCACTTT. The V gene is TRBV2, the J gene TRBJ1-6; D is unresolved. The germline V and J ends were trimmed by 4 bases and 2 bases, with 9 bases remaining between them. This CDR3 comprises 15 residues. Germline-derived CDR1 and CDR2 are SNHLY and FYNNEI.

The chain couples TRBV27 to TRBJ1-5, with no clear D. The V end lost 5 bases, the J end lost 7 bases, and 12 bases lay between the germline ends. Germline loops: CDR1 MNHEY, CDR2 SMNVEV (reference sequence). This CDR3 is 13 amino acids long. Written as DNA, the CDR3 is TGTGCCAGCAGTCTGGCTGCTGGCCAGCCCCAGCATTTT. This sequence encodes CASSLAAGQPQHF.

This sequence joins TRBV7-2 and TRBJ2-1; 7 bases map to TRBD2. Germline values: CDR1 SGHTA, CDR2 FQGNSA. The V and J ends lost 5 bases and 3 bases, in that order; junction bases with no gene match: 7. This CDR3 comprises 15 residues. The CDR3 DNA sequence: TGTGCCAGCAGCCGATCTAGCGGAGGCTACAATGAGCAGTTCTTC. This sequence encodes CASSRSSGGYNEQFF.

This clone showed up just a few times. The J gene is TRBJ1-1, the V gene TRBV2, with 7 bases that match TRBD1. Germline-derived CDR1 and CDR2 are SNHLY and FYNNEI. The junction had 6 bases not matched to a gene; V was cut back by 5 bases and J by 0 bases. The CDR3 has 15 residues. DNA of the CDR3: TGTGCCAGCAGTTACGACAGGGAGATGAACACTGAAGCTTTCTTT. It yields the protein CASSYDREMNTEAFF.

This clone is deemed medium-sized. The genes are TRBV5-1 and TRBJ2-7, with TRBD1 as a possible D gene (5 bases). V was pared by 4 bases and J by 4 bases, with 9 bases between. The germline V gene has CDR1 SGHRS and CDR2 YFSETQ. The CDR3 is made up of 12 amino acids. In nucleotides, the CDR3 is TGCGCCAGCAGCGGAGACAGATACGAGCAGTACTTC. This translates into CASSGDRYEQYF. Using reference TRBV5-1 and TRBJ2-7 for the parts outside the CDR3, the full variable domain is KAGVTQTPRYLIKTRGQQVTLSCSPISGHRSVSWYQQTPGQGLQFLFEYFSETQRNKGNFPGRFSGRQFSNSRSEMNVSTLELGDSALYLCASSGDRYEQYFGPGTRLTVT.

Here the CDR3 reads CSVRGRQLHTEAFF. CDR3 nucleotides: TGCAGCGTTCGAGGGCGCCAGTTACACACTGAAGCTTTCTTT. The chain uses TRBV29-1 and TRBJ1-1; no clear D. V was shortened by 5 bases and J by 3 bases, with 16 bases between the two germline ends. Germline loops: CDR1 SQVTM, CDR2 ANQGSEA. The CDR3 contains 14 residues.

Comments on this clone: The germline gene is not matched at one end of the junction; a read error may be the cause. This sequence joins TRBV6-1 and TRBJ1-1, with D uncertain. From germline, CDR1 is MNHNS and CDR2 SASEGT. This CDR3 is 11 amino acids long. The CDR3: CASSAWTTHDF. The CDR3 nucleotides read TGTGCCAGCAGTGCCTGGACTACCCACGACTTT.

CDR3 sequence: CASSTEDSYNSPLHF. CDR3 coding DNA: TGTGCCAGCAGTACTGAAGACTCCTATAATTCACCCCTCCACTTT. The V call is TRBV11-2, the J call TRBJ1-6; D is unresolved. V lost 6 bases to trimming and J lost 0 bases, with 9 bases between them. The CDR3 is 15 residues long. CDR1 and CDR2 (germline): SGHAT, FQNNGV.

The chain has TRBV5-6 and TRBJ2-3; the match to TRBD2 covers 7 bases. This CDR3 comprises 14 residues. Per germline, CDR1 SGHDT and CDR2 YYEEEE. The trim removed 6 bases at V and 2 bases at J, leaving 6 bases unmatched. CDR3 nucleotide sequence: TGTGCCAGCACTGCCGGGACTACCACAGATACGCAGTATTTT. Residues: CASTAGTTTDTQYF.

The chain couples TRBV2 to TRBJ2-7; D ambiguous. Per the germline V gene, CDR1 is SNHLY and CDR2 is FYNNEI. The CDR3 is made up of 12 amino acids. V dropped 3 bases and J dropped 2 bases, with 5 bases sitting between them. The CDR3 is CASSDRPYEQYF. The CDR3 DNA sequence: TGTGCCAGCAGTGACCGTCCCTACGAGCAGTACTTC.

The rearrangement links TRBV9 to TRBJ2-3; 8 bases agree with TRBD2. Trimming cost V 4 bases and J 5 bases; bases outside gene matches: 3. Per germline, CDR1 SGDLS and CDR2 YYNGEE. The CDR3 is made up of 13 amino acids. The DNA of the CDR3 is TGTGCCAGCAGCTCCGGGGGGGGAGATACGCAGTATTTT. It specifies CASSSGGGDTQYF.

The chain combines TRBV7-3 with TRBJ2-3; 8 nucleotides line up with TRBD1. CDR1 is SGHTA, CDR2 FQGTGA, per germline. The CDR3 consists of 15 residues. V was clipped by 4 bases and J by 2 bases; unmatched bases: 5. The CDR3 reads CASSSQGAFTDTQYF. For the CDR3, the DNA is TGTGCCAGCAGCTCTCAGGGGGCGTTCACAGATACGCAGTATTTT.

This chain joins TRBV5-4 and TRBJ1-2; D remains unclear. V dropped 5 bases and J dropped 4 bases, with 15 bases sitting between them. Germline V gene data show CDR1 as SGHNT and CDR2 as YYREEE (reference sequence). CDR3 length equals 14 residues. The CDR3 DNA sequence: TGTGCCAGCAGAAATGAAGGACGGCTCTATGGCTACACCTTC. Amino acids: CASRNEGRLYGYTF.

The gene calls are TRBV4-3 and TRBJ2-2, with TRBD1 as a possible D gene (5 bases). Trimming left V 4 bases short and J 0 bases short, with 18 bases between. Looked up from germline, CDR1 is LGHNA and CDR2 is YSLEER. The CDR3 sequence is 18 residues long. This chain's CDR3 is CASSLRLQGFPNTGELFF. The DNA of the CDR3 is TGCGCCAGCAGCCTCCGCCTCCAGGGATTCCCGAACACCGGGGAGCTGTTTTTT.

The gene calls are TRBV5-1 and TRBJ2-7; D not resolved. The CDR3 contains 13 residues. The V end was cut by 4 bases, the J end by 6 bases, with 14 bases between. The germline V gene encodes CDR1 SGHRS and CDR2 YFSETQ. CDR3 in amino acids: CASSAGGPSEQYF. The CDR3 bases are TGCGCCAGCAGCGCCGGCGGACCTTCCGAGCAGTACTTC.

This chain joins TRBV19 and TRBJ2-1; 14 bases agree with TRBD2. Per germline, CDR1 LNHDA and CDR2 SQIVND (reference sequence). There are 16 residues in the CDR3. The ends lost 5 bases at V and 10 bases at J; junction bases unmatched: 10. CDR3 DNA: TGTGCCAGTAGTCCCGGGACTAGCGGGAGATACAGAGAGCAGTTCTTC. Its protein is CASSPGTSGRYREQFF.

Details on this clone: Germline is not matched at one junction end, which may reflect a read error. The V gene is TRBV5-6, the J gene TRBJ2-1; D may be TRBD1 (5 bases). Looked up from germline, CDR1 is SGHDT and CDR2 is YYEEEE. There are 13 residues in the CDR3. Here the CDR3 reads CASSLETANGQFF. The CDR3 DNA sequence: TGTGCCAGCAGCTTGGAGACAGCGAATGGGCAGTTCTTC.

This clone has only a few counts. The chain links TRBV5-1 to TRBJ1-1; possible D gene TRBD1, 6 bases. Germline CDR1 SGHRS, CDR2 YFSETQ. Trimming left V 7 bases short and J 1 base short, with 14 bases between. This CDR3 has 14 amino acids. The CDR3 bases are TGCGCCAGCCACGACCGGACAGCGAACACTGAAGCTTTCTTT. Protein sequence: CASHDRTANTEAFF. The full variable domain, its missing parts supplied by reference TRBV5-1 and TRBJ1-1, is KAGVTQTPRYLIKTRGQQVTLSCSPISGHRSVSWYQQTPGQGLQFLFEYFSETQRNKGNFPGRFSGRQFSNSRSEMNVSTLELGDSALYLCASHDRTANTEAFFGQGTRLTVV.

The sample holds a few counts of this clone. V and J are TRBV11-3 and TRBJ2-1; no reliable D call. V was trimmed by 1 base and J by 6 bases, leaving 10 bases between them. Germline CDR1 is SGHNT and CDR2 is YENEEA. The CDR3 consists of 14 residues. The CDR3 loop is CASSLGYSSNEQFF. The DNA for the CDR3 is TGTGCCAGCAGCTTAGGATACAGTAGCAATGAGCAGTTCTTC.

This clone was counted at least ten times. This rearrangement joins TRBV27 to TRBJ2-1, with 7 nucleotides matching TRBD2. CDR1 MNHEY and CDR2 SMNVEV come from the germline V gene (reference sequence). Trimming removed 2 bases from V and 2 bases from J; junction bases left unmatched: 0. CDR3 length: 14 amino acids. The CDR3 protein is CASSLRGAYNEQFF. The CDR3 nucleotides read TGTGCCAGCAGTTTACGGGGGGCCTACAATGAGCAGTTCTTC.

The CDR3 region is CASSEARGGYTF. CDR3 nucleotide sequence: TGTGCCAGCAGTGAAGCCAGAGGGGGCTACACCTTC. The chain uses TRBV2 and TRBJ1-2; no firm D call. There are 12 residues in the CDR3. The V and J ends lost 0 bases and 8 bases respectively, with 7 bases between them. Germline loops: CDR1 SNHLY, CDR2 FYNNEI.

This clone was seen only a few times. V usage is TRBV5-1 and J usage is TRBJ1-2, with D tentatively TRBD1 (5 bases). V dropped 0 bases and J dropped 2 bases, with 8 bases sitting between them. This CDR3 region has 14 residues. Germline CDR1 is SGHRS and CDR2 is YFSETQ. As DNA, the CDR3 is TGCGCCAGCAGCTTGGAACGGGGGAACTATGGCTACACCTTC. Translation: CASSLERGNYGYTF.

This sequence joins TRBV19 and TRBJ1-1, with 8 bases matching TRBD1. Germline assignment: CDR1 LNHDA and CDR2 SQIVND (reference sequence). This CDR3 contains 14 residues. J lost 7 bases, V lost 6 bases, and 10 bases had no gene match. The CDR3 bases are TGTGCCAGTAGCCCCCTTTCGACAGGGGTTGAAGCTTTCTTT. As protein: CASSPLSTGVEAFF.

CDR3 protein: CASSLGPHYGYTF. The CDR3 DNA follows: TGTGCCAGCAGCTTAGGACCACACTATGGCTACACCTTC. The chain couples TRBV11-2 to TRBJ1-2; D gene uncertain. The germline V gene has CDR1 SGHAT and CDR2 FQNNGV. Trimming took 1 base from V and 3 from J, leaving 6 bases between them. This CDR3 has 13 residues.

The genes are TRBV9 and TRBJ2-5; a weak D match, TRBD2 (5 bases). Trimming cost V 0 bases and J 5 bases, with 14 bases left between them. This CDR3 has 15 residues. Germline V gene lookup returns CDR1 SGDLS and CDR2 YYNGEE. CDR3 amino acids: CASSVEFGWEETQYF. Written as DNA, the CDR3 is TGTGCCAGCAGCGTAGAATTTGGCTGGGAGGAGACCCAGTACTTC.